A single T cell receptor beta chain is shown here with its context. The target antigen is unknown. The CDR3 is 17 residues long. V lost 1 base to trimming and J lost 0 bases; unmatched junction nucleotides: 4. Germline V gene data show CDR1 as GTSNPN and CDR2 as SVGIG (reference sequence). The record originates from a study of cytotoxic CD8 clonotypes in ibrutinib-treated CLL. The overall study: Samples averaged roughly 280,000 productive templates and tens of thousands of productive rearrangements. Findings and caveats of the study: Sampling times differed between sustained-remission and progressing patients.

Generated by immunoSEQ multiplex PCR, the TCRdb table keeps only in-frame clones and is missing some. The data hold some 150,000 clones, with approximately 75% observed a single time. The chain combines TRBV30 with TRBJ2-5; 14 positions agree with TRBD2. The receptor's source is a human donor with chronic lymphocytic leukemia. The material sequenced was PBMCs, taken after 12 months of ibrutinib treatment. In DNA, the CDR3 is TGTGCCTGGAGTGCGGGACTAGCGGGAGCCCACCAAGAGACCCAGTACTTC. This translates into CAWSAGLAGAHQETQYF. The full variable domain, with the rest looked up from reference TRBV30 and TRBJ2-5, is SQTIHQWPATLVQPVGSPLSLECTVEGTSNPNLYWYRQAAGRGLQLLFYSVGIGQISSEVPQNLSASRPQDRQFILSSKKLLLSDSGFYLCAWSAGLAGAHQETQYFGPGTRLLVL.